Here is one T cell receptor (beta chain) with its context. The CDR3 consists of 12 residues. V lost 5 bases and J 8 bases, leaving 12 bases between the germline ends. Per germline, CDR1 MDHEN and CDR2 SYDVKM. The record originates from a study of blood T cell repertoires in COVID-19. Study at large: PBMCs, B-cell-depleted T cells, or T cells were the source of the cDNA or gDNA that made up the material.

As originally analysed: Estimates of nucleated cell counts were drawn from the amplification of reference gene primers. TCRdb keeps only in-frame clones here, not all; method: immunoSEQ multiplex PCR. That table furnishes V, J and clone size, whereas the DNA furnished D and trimming. Among 260,000 or so clones listed, around 83% were seen once. This receptor was taken from a man at least 80 years old with acute or convalescent COVID-19. The chain is built from TRBV28 and TRBJ1-2, with D maybe TRBD1 (6 bases). Sequencing was done on a sample of peripheral blood. CDR3 bases: TGTGCCAGCAGTCAACAGGGTAGCGGCTACACCTTC. It is translated as CASSQQGSGYTF.